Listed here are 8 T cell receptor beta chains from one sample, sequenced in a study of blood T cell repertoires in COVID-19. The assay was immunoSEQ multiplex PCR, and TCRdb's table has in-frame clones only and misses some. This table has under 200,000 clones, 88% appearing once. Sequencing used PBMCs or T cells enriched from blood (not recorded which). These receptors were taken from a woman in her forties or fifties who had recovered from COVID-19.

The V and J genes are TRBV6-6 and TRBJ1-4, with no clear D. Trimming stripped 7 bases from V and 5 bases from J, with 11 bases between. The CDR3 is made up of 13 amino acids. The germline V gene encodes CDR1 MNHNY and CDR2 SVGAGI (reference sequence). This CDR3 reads CASTPQLNEKLFF. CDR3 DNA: TGTGCCAGCACCCCGCAGTTAAATGAAAAACTGTTTTTT.

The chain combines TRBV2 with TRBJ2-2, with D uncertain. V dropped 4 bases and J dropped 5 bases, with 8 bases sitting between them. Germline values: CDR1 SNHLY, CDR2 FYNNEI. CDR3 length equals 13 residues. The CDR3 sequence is CASSGSRTGELFF. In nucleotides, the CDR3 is TGTGCCAGCAGTGGCTCCAGAACCGGGGAGCTGTTTTTT.

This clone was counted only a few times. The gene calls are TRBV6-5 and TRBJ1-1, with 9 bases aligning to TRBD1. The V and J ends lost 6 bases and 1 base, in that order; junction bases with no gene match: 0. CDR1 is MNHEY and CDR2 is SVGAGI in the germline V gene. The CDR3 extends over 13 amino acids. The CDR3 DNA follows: TGTGCCAGCAGGGACAGGGGGAACACTGAAGCTTTCTTT. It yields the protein CASRDRGNTEAFF.

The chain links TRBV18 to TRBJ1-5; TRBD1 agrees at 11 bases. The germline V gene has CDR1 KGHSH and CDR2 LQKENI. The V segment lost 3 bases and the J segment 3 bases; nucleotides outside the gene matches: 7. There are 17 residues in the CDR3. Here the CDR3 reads CASSPRDRGEFNQPQHF. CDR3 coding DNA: TGTGCCAGCTCACCGCGGGACAGGGGGGAATTCAATCAGCCCCAGCATTTT. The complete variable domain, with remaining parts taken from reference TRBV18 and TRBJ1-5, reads NAGVMQNPRHLVRRRGQEARLRCSPMKGHSHVYWYRQLPEEGLKFMVYLQKENIIDESGMPKERFSAEFPKEGPSILRIQQVVRGDSAAYFCASSPRDRGEFNQPQHFGDGTRLSIL.

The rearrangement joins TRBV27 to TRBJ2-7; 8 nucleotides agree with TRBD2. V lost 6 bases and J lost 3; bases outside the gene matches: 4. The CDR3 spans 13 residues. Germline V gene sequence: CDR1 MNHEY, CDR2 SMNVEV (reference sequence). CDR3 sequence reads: CASRLAGGYEQYF. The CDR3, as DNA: TGTGCCAGCAGACTCGCGGGGGGCTACGAGCAGTACTTC.

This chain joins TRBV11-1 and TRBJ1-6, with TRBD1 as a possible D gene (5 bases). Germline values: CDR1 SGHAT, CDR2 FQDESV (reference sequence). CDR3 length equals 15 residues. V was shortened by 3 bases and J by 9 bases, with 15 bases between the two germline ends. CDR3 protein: CASSFEGGASSPLHF. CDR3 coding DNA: TGTGCCAGCAGCTTTGAGGGAGGGGCGAGTTCACCCCTCCACTTT.

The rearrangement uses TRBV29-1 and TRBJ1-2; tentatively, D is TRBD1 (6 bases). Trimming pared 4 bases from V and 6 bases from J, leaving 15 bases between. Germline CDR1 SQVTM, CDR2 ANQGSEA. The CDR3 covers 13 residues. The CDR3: CSVVDPTGDGYTF. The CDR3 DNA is TGCAGCGTTGTCGATCCGACAGGCGATGGCTACACCTTC. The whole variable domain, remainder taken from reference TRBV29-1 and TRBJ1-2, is SAVISQKPSRDICQRGTSLTIQCQVDSQVTMMFWYRQQPGQSLTLIATANQGSEATYESGFVIDKFPISRPNLTFSTLTVSNMSPEDSSIYLCSVVDPTGDGYTFGSGTRLTVV.

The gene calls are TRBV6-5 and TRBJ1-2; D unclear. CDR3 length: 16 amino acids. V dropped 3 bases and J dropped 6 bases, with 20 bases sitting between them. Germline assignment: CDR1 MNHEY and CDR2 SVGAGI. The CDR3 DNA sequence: TGTGCCAGCAGTTATAGAGTGAGGTTAGCCCCGCATGGCTACACCTTC. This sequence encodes CASSYRVRLAPHGYTF.